Given below is one TCR beta chain in context. These data belong to a study of technical replicates of blood from several donors. The repertoire was sequenced with immunoSEQ multiplex PCR; TCRdb's copy has only in-frame clones and lacks some. This sample has about 81,000 clones, with around 95% found just once. This CDR3 region has 12 residues. V was shortened by 4 bases and J by 7 bases, with 8 bases between the two germline ends. Germline V CDR1 and CDR2: SNHLY, FYNNEI. The sequenced material came from T cells isolated from PBMCs. The receptor's source is a human donor in good health. The rearrangement links TRBV2 to TRBJ1-5; D call uncertain. CDR3 in amino acids: CASSGPGQPQHF. CDR3 nucleotides: TGTGCCAGCAGTGGACCAGGACAGCCCCAGCATTTT.